A single sample is the source of the 23 T cell receptor beta chains below, sequenced in a study of PD-L1 blockade in urothelial cancer. Assay: immunoSEQ multiplex PCR; the TCRdb copy retains only in-frame clones and omits some. The table shows roughly 32,000 clones, with roughly 84% occurring only once. The starting material was PBMCs, obtained around atezolizumab (anti-PD-L1) treatment. The source is a man aged 55 to 70 with urothelial cancer.

V gene TRBV10-1 combines with J gene TRBJ2-2; TRBD2 matches 11 bases. From germline, CDR1 is WNHNN and CDR2 SYGVQD (reference sequence). V lost 1 base to trimming and J lost 6 bases; unmatched junction nucleotides: 1. This CDR3 spans 15 amino acids. The CDR3 DNA reads as TGCGCCAGCAGTGAGTTAGCGGGAGGGCCCGGGGAGCTGTTTTTT. Its protein is CASSELAGGPGELFF.

This chain joins TRBV4-1 and TRBJ1-4, with 7 positions matching TRBD1. The germline CDR1 and CDR2 sequences are MGHRA and YSYEKL. With 4 bases clipped from V and 5 bases from J, the junction kept 7 bases outside the gene matches. This CDR3 has 15 residues. The CDR3 DNA reads as TGCGCCAGCAGCCGGAACGGACAGGACAATGAAAAACTGTTTTTT. Translated, it gives CASSRNGQDNEKLFF.

This clone was seen more than once but under ten times. The chain combines TRBV29-1 with TRBJ1-1; TRBD1 agrees at 7 bases. Per germline, CDR1 SQVTM and CDR2 ANQGSEA. The CDR3 spans 13 residues. V trimming: 8 bases; J trimming: 5 bases; junction bases outside the gene matches: 11. CDR3 in amino acids: CSINKGAGTEAFF. In DNA, the CDR3 is TGCAGCATTAATAAGGGGGCTGGAACTGAAGCTTTCTTT.

J is TRBJ1-1 and V is TRBV7-9, with 7 nucleotides matching TRBD1. The germline V gene has CDR1 SEHNR and CDR2 FQNEAQ (reference sequence). V gave up 3 bases and J gave up 5 bases; unmatched junction bases: 3. CDR3 length equals 13 residues. The CDR3 sequence is CASSFTGVTEAFF. The CDR3 DNA is TGTGCCAGCAGCTTCACAGGGGTTACTGAAGCTTTCTTT.

V is TRBV2 and J is TRBJ2-1; 8 nucleotides line up with TRBD1. The CDR3 sequence is 15 residues long. Germline trimming cut 7 bases from V and 7 bases from J; bases unmatched to any gene: 12. Germline V gives CDR1 SNHLY, CDR2 FYNNEI. The CDR3 is CASNAGQVGDNEQFF. CDR3 DNA sequence: TGTGCCAGCAACGCGGGACAGGTGGGTGATAATGAGCAGTTCTTC. Complete variable domain (other parts from reference TRBV2 and TRBJ2-1): EPEVTQTPSHQVTQMGQEVILRCVPISNHLYFYWYRQILGQKVEFLVSFYNNEISEKSEIFDDQFSVERPDGSNFTLKIRSTKLEDSAMYFCASNAGQVGDNEQFFGPGTRLTVL.

The chain carries TRBV18 and TRBJ2-6, with 7 bases aligning to TRBD1. This CDR3 is 15 amino acids long. V was clipped by 3 bases and J by 2 bases; unmatched bases: 1. Germline V CDR1 and CDR2: KGHSH, LQKENI. The CDR3 loop is CASSPTGPGANVLTF. The CDR3 DNA reads as TGTGCCAGCTCACCGACAGGGCCTGGGGCCAACGTCCTGACTTTC.

This clone was seen a handful of times. The V and J genes are TRBV11-2 and TRBJ1-1, with a possible D match to TRBD1 (5 bases). The germline V gene encodes CDR1 SGHAT and CDR2 FQNNGV. CDR3 length: 13 residues. Trimming shortened V by 5 bases and J by 8 bases, and 15 bases separated the two germline ends. This chain's CDR3 is CASSRERDREAFF. The CDR3 DNA follows: TGTGCCAGCAGCCGGGAGAGAGACAGAGAAGCTTTCTTT.

Regarding this clone: The germline gene is not matched at one end of the junction; a read error may be the cause. The CDR3 nucleotides are TGTACCAGCACCCTCCCAGGGAGGGACTATGGCTACACCTTC. Its translation: CTSTLPGRDYGYTF. The chain links TRBV5-4 to TRBJ1-2, with D perhaps TRBD1 (5 bases). The CDR3 contains 14 residues. The V gene's germline CDR1 is SGHNT and CDR2 YYREEE (reference sequence).

This clone was observed a handful of times. The chain carries TRBV7-2 and TRBJ2-7, with 12 bases fitting TRBD2. The CDR3 loop spans 15 amino acids. CDR1 is SGHTA, CDR2 FQGNSA, per germline. Trimming took 3 bases from V and 1 from J; bases not matched to a gene: 1. The CDR3: CASSFLAGGSYEQYF. The CDR3 DNA reads as TGTGCCAGCAGCTTCCTAGCGGGAGGGTCCTACGAGCAGTACTTC.

Of note for this clone: A junction boundary mismatches the germline segment, possibly from a read error. This chain uses TRBV5-1 with TRBJ1-1; TRBD1 might be the D (6 bases). In germline, CDR1 is SGHRS, CDR2 YFSETQ. The CDR3 loop spans 14 amino acids. The CDR3 bases are TGCGCCAGCAGCCCTTCTCAGGGGAACACCGAAGCTTTCTTT. The encoded protein is CASSPSQGNTEAFF.

The chain couples TRBV19 to TRBJ2-1; 11 positions agree with TRBD2. Germline V lookup: CDR1 LNHDA, CDR2 SQIVND (reference sequence). This CDR3 contains 15 residues. V shed 3 bases and J 7 bases; nucleotides not matched to a gene: 5. CDR3 nucleotides: TGTGCCAGTAGTATTAGCGGGGGGGGCTGGAATGAGCAGTTCTTC. Translated, it gives CASSISGGGWNEQFF.

This chain connects TRBV28 to TRBJ1-6; D may be TRBD1 (6 bases). The CDR3 runs to 12 residues. The germline gives CDR1 MDHEN, CDR2 SYDVKM. CDR3 in DNA: TGTGCACTTGGACAGTTCAATTCACCCCTCCACTTT. This sequence encodes CALGQFNSPLHF.

In its sample, this clone ranks as medium-sized. This chain links TRBV9 with TRBJ2-5; 11 bases match TRBD2. After removal of 3 bases from V and 5 bases from J, the junction contained 6 bases not matched to a gene. This CDR3 region has 15 residues. Germline V gene lookup returns CDR1 SGDLS and CDR2 YYNGEE. CDR3 coding DNA: TGTGCCAGCAGCGCCCTAGCGGGGGGCCGGGAGACCCAGTACTTC. Translated: CASSALAGGRETQYF.

The rearrangement joins TRBV10-3 to TRBJ2-3, with TRBD2 matching over 11 bases. The CDR3 runs to 16 residues. Germline loops: CDR1 ENHRY, CDR2 SYGVKD. The V segment lost 6 bases and the J segment 2 bases; nucleotides outside the gene matches: 7. The CDR3 nucleotides are TGTGCCATCAGCTTGACTAGCGGGGTCCCCACAGATACGCAGTATTTT. This encodes CAISLTSGVPTDTQYF.

The J gene is TRBJ1-1, the V gene TRBV30; D gene ambiguous. This CDR3 is 15 amino acids long. CDR1 GTSNPN and CDR2 SVGIG come from the germline V gene (reference sequence). V shed 0 bases and J shed 5 bases, with 16 bases lying between them. CDR3 region: CAWSVTVVGKTEAFF. The CDR3 DNA reads as TGTGCCTGGAGTGTAACAGTAGTGGGTAAGACTGAAGCTTTCTTT.

This clone was seen only a few times. This chain joins TRBV11-2 and TRBJ1-3; D not resolved. Per the germline V gene, CDR1 is SGHAT and CDR2 is FQNNGV. The CDR3 sequence is 12 residues long. Deletions cut 1 base from V and 7 bases from J, with 5 bases between. CDR3 amino acids: CASSLAENTIYF. The DNA of the CDR3 is TGTGCCAGCAGCTTAGCGGAGAACACCATATATTTT.

In regard to this clone: This could be a read error, since a much larger clone is one nucleotide away. The J gene is TRBJ2-7, the V gene TRBV2; D might be TRBD1 (6 bases). Trimming took off 6 bases at V and 1 base at J, with 10 bases between the two ends. Germline values: CDR1 SNHLY, CDR2 FYNNEI. The CDR3 consists of 13 residues. As DNA, the CDR3 is TGTGCCAGCAGCCAGGACAGTTCCTACGAGCAGTACTTC. Amino acids: CASSQDSSYEQYF. Together with reference TRBV2 and TRBJ2-7, the CDR3 gives the full variable domain: EPEVTQTPSHQVTQMGQEVILRCVPISNHLYFYWYRQILGQKVEFLVSFYNNEISEKSEIFDDQFSVERPDGSNFTLKIRSTKLEDSAMYFCASSQDSSYEQYFGPGTRLTVT.

The genes are TRBV12-5 and TRBJ1-5, with D uncertain. The CDR3 length is 14 residues. CDR1 is LGHNT, CDR2 FRNRAP, per germline. V was clipped by 3 bases and J by 2 bases, with 8 bases between them. CDR3 DNA sequence: TGTGCTAGTGGTTTCGCGGAGGGCAATCAGCCCCAGCATTTT. Protein: CASGFAEGNQPQHF.

This rearrangement joins TRBV4-2 to TRBJ2-4; 7 bases align to TRBD2. The CDR3 runs to 17 residues. V dropped 0 bases and J dropped 2; count of bases not matched to a gene: 7. Germline assignment: CDR1 LGHNA and CDR2 YNFKEQ. CDR3: CASSQDKAGVTKNIQYF. The CDR3 DNA is TGTGCCAGCAGCCAAGATAAGGCGGGGGTAACCAAAAACATTCAGTACTTC.

In this sample, this clone turned up a few times. The chain combines TRBV5-1 with TRBJ1-5; TRBD1 agrees at 9 bases. In germline, CDR1 is SGHRS, CDR2 YFSETQ. V dropped 4 bases and J dropped 5; count of bases not matched to a gene: 4. The CDR3 consists of 14 residues. In DNA, the CDR3 is TGCGCCAGCAGCCTTACAGGGGGCTATCAGCCCCAGCATTTT. The encoded protein is CASSLTGGYQPQHF.

Concerning this clone itself: A junction end diverges from the germline sequence, so it may reflect a read error. The chain links TRBV7-7 to TRBJ1-1; D unclear. The CDR3 is made up of 13 amino acids. The V gene's germline CDR1 is SSHAT and CDR2 FNYEAQ (reference sequence). As DNA, the CDR3 is TGTGCTAGCAGCTTTGACCGAGGGACTGAAGCTTTCTTT. This sequence encodes CASSFDRGTEAFF.

This clone was recorded only once. The chain couples TRBV18 to TRBJ1-1; 8 bases fit TRBD1. Losses at the gene ends were 3 bases for V and 5 bases for J; bases not matched to a gene: 5. This CDR3 contains 14 residues. From germline, CDR1 is KGHSH and CDR2 LQKENI. CDR3 bases: TGTGCCAGCTCACCCCAGGGGGCGAATACTGAAGCTTTCTTT. Its protein product is CASSPQGANTEAFF.

The CDR3 DNA sequence: TGTGCCAGCCTAAAGGGGGGGCAGCTTAACTATGGCTACACCTTC. It translates to CASLKGGQLNYGYTF. The chain uses TRBV6-1 and TRBJ1-2; tentatively, D is TRBD1 (6 bases). The CDR3 totals 15 residues. V was clipped by 8 bases and J by 1 base, with 17 bases between them. The germline V gene has CDR1 MNHNS and CDR2 SASEGT.